This TCR beta chain was identified during a study of cytomegalovirus exposure and HLA in healthy donors. This clone showed up just a few times. Its antigen is unidentified. The primer mix had 60 Vbeta and 13 Jbeta primers. This table comes from immunoSEQ multiplex PCR, and its TCRdb copy is limited to in-frame clones, with some not included. Here the sample spans about 160,000 clones, almost 85% being singletons. Germline V lookup: CDR1 SGHRS, CDR2 YFSETQ. The ends lost 0 bases at V and 4 bases at J; junction bases unmatched: 3. The CDR3 runs to 14 residues. Study-level results: Apparent HLA restriction characterized most CMV-associated TCR beta chains in a later analysis. Roughly uniform sequencing depth across donors was assumed, possibly incorrectly.

Unrecorded immune exposure was likely among donors, who were nominally healthy when sampled. The source is a boy aged 2 to 10 in good health and CMV-seronegative. V usage is TRBV5-1 and J usage is TRBJ1-1, with 7 bases aligning to TRBD1. Sequenced material: PBMCs. The CDR3 region has the DNA TGCGCCAGCAGCTTGGCGGGACAGCTCACTGAAGCTTTCTTT. Protein: CASSLAGQLTEAFF.